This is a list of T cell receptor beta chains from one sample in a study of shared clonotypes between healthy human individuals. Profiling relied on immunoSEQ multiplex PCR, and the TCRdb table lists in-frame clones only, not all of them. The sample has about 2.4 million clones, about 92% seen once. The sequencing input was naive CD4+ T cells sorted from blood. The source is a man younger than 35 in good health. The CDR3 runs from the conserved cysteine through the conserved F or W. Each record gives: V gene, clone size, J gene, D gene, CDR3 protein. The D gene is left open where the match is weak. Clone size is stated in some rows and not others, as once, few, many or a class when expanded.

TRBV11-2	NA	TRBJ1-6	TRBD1	CASSLGTGRSPLHF
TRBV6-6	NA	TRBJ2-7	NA	CASSLFGGSYEQYF
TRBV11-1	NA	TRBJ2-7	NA	CASSPWTVSSGDEQYF
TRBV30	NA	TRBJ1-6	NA	CAWSRPGLGNSPLHF
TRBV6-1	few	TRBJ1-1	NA	CASSDLPVPNTEAFF
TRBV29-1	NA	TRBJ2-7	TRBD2	CSVDRAGGYEQYF
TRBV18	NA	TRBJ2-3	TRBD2	CASSPALGLASSTDTQYF
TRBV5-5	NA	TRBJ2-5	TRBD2	CASSLPSGGSQETQYF
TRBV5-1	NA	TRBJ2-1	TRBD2	CASSLVLAGYNEQFF
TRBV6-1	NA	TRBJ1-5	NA	CASSEALWGINQPQHF
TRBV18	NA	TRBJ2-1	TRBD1	CASSRDRGDYNEQFF
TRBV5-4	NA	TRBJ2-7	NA	CASSLRTEPSYEQYF
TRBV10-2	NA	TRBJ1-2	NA	CASSDIGGYTF
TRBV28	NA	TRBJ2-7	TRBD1	CASRGQGGNREQYF
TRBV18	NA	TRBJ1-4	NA	CASSPRGATNEKLFF
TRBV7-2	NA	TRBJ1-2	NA	CASSFGGTDYGYTF
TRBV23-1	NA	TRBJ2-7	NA	CASSQSTVSYEQYF
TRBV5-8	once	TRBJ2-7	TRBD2	CASSPGGGEFYEQYF
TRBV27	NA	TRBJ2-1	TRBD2	CASSPDRTSGAYNEQFF
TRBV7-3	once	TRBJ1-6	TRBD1	CASSPGQGALHF
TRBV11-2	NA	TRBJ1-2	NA	CASSLGAGGNYGYTF
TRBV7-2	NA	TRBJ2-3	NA	CASSLAGRETRTDTQYF
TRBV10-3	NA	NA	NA	CAISDGQLVYEQYF
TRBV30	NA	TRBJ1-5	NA	CAWSESHNNQPQHF
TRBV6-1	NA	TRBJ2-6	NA	CASSVRRDGANVLTF
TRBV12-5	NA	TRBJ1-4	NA	CASGFLRPGTTNEKLFF
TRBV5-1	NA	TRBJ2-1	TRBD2	CASAQRGGYNEQFF
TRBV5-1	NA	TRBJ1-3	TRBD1	CASSLAVQGAGNTIYF
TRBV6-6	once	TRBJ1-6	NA	CASSFSGNSYNSPLHF
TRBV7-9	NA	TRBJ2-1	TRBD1	CASSLAKGGHNEQFF
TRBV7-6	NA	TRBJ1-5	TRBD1	CASSPKTGFNQPQHF
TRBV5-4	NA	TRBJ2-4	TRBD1	CASSIGQGAKNIQYF
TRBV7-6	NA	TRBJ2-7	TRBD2	CASSRRLAGGSEQYF
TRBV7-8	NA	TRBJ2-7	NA	CASSLPGVSYEQYF
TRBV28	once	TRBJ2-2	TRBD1	CASRGWDRENTGELFF
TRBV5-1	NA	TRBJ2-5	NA	CASSKDQETQYF
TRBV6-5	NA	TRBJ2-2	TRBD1	CASSSRQGGTGELFF
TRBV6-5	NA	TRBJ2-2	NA	CAIARGSGELFF
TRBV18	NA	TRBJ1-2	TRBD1	CASSPVTGQGDGYTF
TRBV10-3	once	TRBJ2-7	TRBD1	CAISEGTGGYYEQYF
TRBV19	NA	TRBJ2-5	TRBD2	CASSRTSVQETQYF
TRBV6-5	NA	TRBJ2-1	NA	CASSYPTNNEQFF
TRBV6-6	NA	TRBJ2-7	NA	CASTETGEQYF
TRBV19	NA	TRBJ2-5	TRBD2	CASSIRLAGGAPVQETQYF
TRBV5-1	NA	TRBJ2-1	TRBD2	CASSFVSGSVGSYNEQFF
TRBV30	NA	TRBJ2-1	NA	CAWSAYRRNEQFF
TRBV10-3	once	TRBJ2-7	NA	CAISGHDSYEQYF
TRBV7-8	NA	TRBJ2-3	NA	CASSFSAGLSTDTQYF
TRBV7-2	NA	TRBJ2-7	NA	CASSSLSAEQYF
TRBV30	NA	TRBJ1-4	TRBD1	CAWNFEGAGEKLFF
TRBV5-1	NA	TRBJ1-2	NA	CASSLNGDYGYTF
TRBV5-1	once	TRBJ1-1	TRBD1	CASSWGDRPLGTEAFF
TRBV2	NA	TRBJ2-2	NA	CASSELGSNTGELFF
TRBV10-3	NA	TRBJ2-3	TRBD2	CAISLAGGPADTQYF
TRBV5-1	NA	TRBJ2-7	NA	CASSLRPDGAYEQYF
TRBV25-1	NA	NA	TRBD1	CASQGASYEQYF
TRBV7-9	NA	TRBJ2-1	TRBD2	CASSQLAGASYNEQFF
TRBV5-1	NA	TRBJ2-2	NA	CASSPQTGGGELFF